This TCR beta chain was captured in a study of blood T cell repertoires in COVID-19. About the study: From T cells, B-cell-depleted T cells, or PBMCs came the material, which was cDNA or gDNA.

Germline-derived CDR1 and CDR2 are GTSNPN and SVGIG (reference sequence). Trimming removed 4 bases at V and 5 bases at J, with 12 bases between. The CDR3 has 12 amino acids. The assay was immunoSEQ multiplex PCR, and TCRdb's table has in-frame clones only and misses some. The sample holds some 96,000 clones, roughly 87% seen once. This clone was seen repeatedly, ten times or more. The TCR comes from a man in his thirties or forties in a cohort sampled during active COVID-19. This chain connects TRBV30 to TRBJ2-7, with D perhaps matching TRBD1 (6 bases). Specimen: peripheral blood. Here the CDR3 reads CAWNRETNEQYF. The DNA for the CDR3 is TGTGCCTGGAACAGGGAAACCAACGAGCAGTACTTC.